The 32 T cell receptor beta chains below all came from one sample that was sequenced in a study of cytomegalovirus exposure and HLA in healthy donors. 60 Vbeta and 13 Jbeta primers were used in PCR. This table comes from immunoSEQ multiplex PCR, and its TCRdb copy is limited to in-frame clones, with some not included. This sample has around 150,000 clones; approximately 68% occur once, and the top ten carry less than 2.5%. The sequenced sample was PBMCs. The receptor source for this set is a man between 40 and 49 years old in good health and CMV-seronegative.

In its sample, this clone was seen once. This chain joins TRBV14 and TRBJ1-1; D not certain. Germline V lookup: CDR1 SGHDN, CDR2 FVKESK. The CDR3 loop spans 12 amino acids. Trimming shortened V by 1 base and J by 9 bases, and 9 bases separated the two germline ends. The CDR3 sequence: CASSQGSYQAFF. CDR3 nucleotides: TGTGCCAGCAGCCAAGGTTCCTATCAAGCTTTCTTT.

CDR3 in amino acids: CASSVQIRVHTGELFF. Written as DNA, the CDR3 is TGTGCCAGCAGTGTACAGATCAGGGTCCACACCGGGGAGCTGTTTTTT. This rearrangement joins TRBV2 to TRBJ2-2, with D possibly TRBD1 on 5 matching bases. The CDR3 sequence is 16 residues long. Looked up from germline, CDR1 is SNHLY and CDR2 is FYNNEI. V was shortened by 4 bases and J by 3 bases, with 15 bases between the two germline ends.

The genes are TRBV7-8 and TRBJ2-3, with 12 bases matching TRBD2. The CDR3 sequence is 18 residues long. Germline V lookup: CDR1 SGHVS, CDR2 FQNEAQ. V lost 2 bases to trimming and J lost 2 bases; unmatched junction nucleotides: 8. The CDR3 region has the DNA TGTGCCAGCAGCTTAAGGCCTAGCGGGGGGGTGCACACAGATACGCAGTATTTT. This gives the protein CASSLRPSGGVHTDTQYF.

CDR3: CASSYSRNTGELFF. The CDR3, as DNA: TGTGCCAGCAGTTACAGCCGGAACACCGGGGAGCTGTTTTTT. The V gene is TRBV13, the J gene TRBJ2-2; D gene unclear. This CDR3 has 14 amino acids. Germline CDR1 is PRHDT and CDR2 is FYEKMQ (reference sequence). The V end was cut by 6 bases, the J end by 1 base, with 9 bases between.

The chain links TRBV28 to TRBJ2-5, with D possibly TRBD1 on 6 matching bases. Germline values: CDR1 MDHEN, CDR2 SYDVKM. This CDR3 comprises 16 residues. With 5 bases removed from V and 5 bases from J, the gap between germline ends came to 21 bases. The CDR3: CASSELDSKIKETQYF. CDR3 nucleotides: TGTGCCAGCAGTGAATTGGACAGTAAGATTAAGGAGACCCAGTACTTC.

This chain links TRBV11-2 with TRBJ1-6; the D gene is possibly TRBD1 (6 bases). Per the germline V gene, CDR1 is SGHAT and CDR2 is FQNNGV. The V end lost 2 bases, the J end lost 8 bases, and 19 bases lay between the germline ends. The CDR3 runs 17 residues. CDR3 region: CASSLNGAGAAYSPLHF. The CDR3 DNA follows: TGTGCCAGCAGCTTAAACGGGGCAGGGGCGGCTTATTCACCCCTCCACTTT. Looking up the rest from reference TRBV11-2 and TRBJ1-6 gives the full variable domain: EAGVAQSPRYKIIEKRQSVAFWCNPISGHATLYWYQQILGQGPKLLIQFQNNGVVDDSQLPKDRFSAERLKGVDSTLKIQPAKLEDSAVYLCASSLNGAGAAYSPLHFGNGTRLTVT.

The chain is built from TRBV5-1 and TRBJ2-5; 11 bases agree with TRBD2. V lost 5 bases and J lost 3; bases outside the gene matches: 0. This CDR3 comprises 13 residues. Germline assignment: CDR1 SGHRS and CDR2 YFSETQ. The DNA for the CDR3 is TGCGCCAGCAGACTAGCGGGAGAAGAGACCCAGTACTTC. It specifies CASRLAGEETQYF. Together with reference TRBV5-1 and TRBJ2-5, the CDR3 gives the full variable domain: KAGVTQTPRYLIKTRGQQVTLSCSPISGHRSVSWYQQTPGQGLQFLFEYFSETQRNKGNFPGRFSGRQFSNSRSEMNVSTLELGDSALYLCASRLAGEETQYFGPGTRLLVL.

The V and J genes are TRBV5-1 and TRBJ1-3; 8 bases line up with TRBD1. From germline, CDR1 is SGHRS and CDR2 YFSETQ. This CDR3 has 18 amino acids. V gave up 3 bases and J gave up 2 bases; unmatched junction bases: 13. The CDR3 DNA sequence: TGCGCCAGCAGCTCTCAGGGGGCGCGTGGCGCTGCTGGAAACACCATATATTTT. It codes for CASSSQGARGAAGNTIYF.

The genes are TRBV6-5 and TRBJ1-2; tentatively, D is TRBD1 (6 bases). The V gene lost 2 bases and the J gene lost 2 bases, with 15 bases spanning the gap. Germline V CDR1 and CDR2: MNHEY, SVGAGI. CDR3 length equals 16 residues. CDR3 coding DNA: TGTGCCAGCAGTTACCTGGGGCAGGGGCGAAACTATGGCTACACCTTC. It translates to CASSYLGQGRNYGYTF.

J is TRBJ1-2 and V is TRBV21-1; the table's D call of TRBD1 was not tested on the DNA. TRBV21-1 is listed as a pseudogene. This CDR3 is built from 21 residues. The CDR3 coding sequence is TGTGCCAGCCCTTTCTCCGAGGGGACAGGGGCGCACCTTAACATTAACTATGGCTACACCTTC. The encoded protein is CASPFSEGTGAHLNINYGYTF.

The V and J genes are TRBV7-9 and TRBJ2-2; D ambiguous. The CDR3 sequence is 10 residues long. V lost 7 bases and J lost 8, with 5 bases in between. Germline CDR1 SEHNR, CDR2 FQNEAQ (reference sequence). The CDR3: CASKLGELFF. The DNA for the CDR3 is TGTGCCAGCAAGCTGGGGGAGCTGTTTTTT. The variable domain in full, completed from reference TRBV7-9 and TRBJ2-2, reads DTGVSQNPRHKITKRGQNVTFRCDPISEHNRLYWYRQTLGQGPEFLTYFQNEAQLEKSRLLSDRFSAERPKGSFSTLEIQRTEQGDSAMYLCASKLGELFFGEGSRLTVL.

The genes are TRBV2 and TRBJ1-6; the match to TRBD1 covers 8 bases. Trimming took 5 bases from V and 0 from J; bases not matched to a gene: 6. The length of the CDR3 is 17 residues. Per the germline V gene, CDR1 is SNHLY and CDR2 is FYNNEI. The CDR3 region is CASSRTGIVSYNSPLHF. In DNA, the CDR3 is TGTGCCAGCAGTAGGACAGGGATTGTCTCCTATAATTCACCCCTCCACTTT.

This clone was counted a few times. The chain joins TRBV7-2 to TRBJ2-3, with D possibly matching TRBD1 (5 bases). Germline V CDR1 and CDR2: SGHTA, FQGNSA. V dropped 4 bases and J dropped 2 bases, with 13 bases sitting between them. The CDR3 spans 15 residues. Here the CDR3 reads CASSWGLSPTDTQYF. The CDR3 DNA reads TGTGCCAGCAGCTGGGGCCTAAGCCCCACAGATACGCAGTATTTT.

Only a few counts were recorded for this clone. The gene calls are TRBV19 and TRBJ2-7; D is perhaps TRBD1 (5 bases). CDR3 length equals 13 residues. V was cut by 1 base and J by 6 bases, with 10 bases left in between. Germline-derived CDR1 and CDR2 are LNHDA and SQIVND (reference sequence). The chain's CDR3 is CASSIGGQREQYF. The CDR3 nucleotides read TGTGCCAGTAGTATAGGAGGACAACGCGAGCAGTACTTC.

The chain recombines TRBV7-8 with TRBJ2-7; 8 bases line up with TRBD1. The CDR3 length is 14 residues. J gave up 3 bases and V 3 bases, and 4 bases lay outside the gene matches. The germline V gene encodes CDR1 SGHVS and CDR2 FQNEAQ. CDR3 residues: CASSLTGAVYEQYF. The CDR3 DNA sequence: TGTGCCAGCAGCTTGACAGGGGCGGTCTACGAGCAGTACTTC.

The chain recombines TRBV4-1 with TRBJ1-1; TRBD1 agrees at 8 bases. The germline CDR1 and CDR2 sequences are MGHRA and YSYEKL. V dropped 4 bases and J dropped 11; count of bases not matched to a gene: 6. This CDR3 is built from 12 residues. The CDR3 bases are TGCGCCAGCAGCCCGGGGACAGGTGGGGCTTTCTTT. Its translation is CASSPGTGGAFF.

This clone was picked up a small number of times. J is TRBJ2-5 and V is TRBV7-6; D is undetermined. In germline, CDR1 is SGHVS, CDR2 FNYEAQ. CDR3 length: 14 amino acids. V dropped 1 base and J dropped 2 bases, with 8 bases sitting between them. This CDR3 reads CASSLGAIQETQYF. For the CDR3, the DNA is TGTGCCAGCAGCTTAGGGGCAATTCAAGAGACCCAGTACTTC. The entire variable domain, with the rest obtained from reference TRBV7-6 and TRBJ2-5, is as follows: GAGVSQSPRYKVTKRGQDVALRCDPISGHVSLYWYRQALGQGPEFLTYFNYEAQQDKSGLPNDRFSAERPEGSISTLTIQRTEQRDSAMYRCASSLGAIQETQYFGPGTRLLVL.

The chain recombines TRBV11-2 with TRBJ2-1; 11 bases map to TRBD2. V lost 2 bases, J lost 0 bases, and 6 bases stayed unmatched. The CDR3 is 18 residues long. Germline lookup yields CDR1 SGHAT and CDR2 FQNNGV. The CDR3 DNA sequence: TGTGCCAGCAGCTTAATTGCTAGCGGGAGGAGCTCCTACAATGAGCAGTTCTTC. Amino acid sequence: CASSLIASGRSSYNEQFF.

This clone turned up a few times. This chain connects TRBV27 to TRBJ1-5; a possible D gene is TRBD1 (5 bases). CDR3 length: 13 amino acids. CDR1 and CDR2 from the germline V gene are MNHEY and SMNVEV (reference sequence). Trimming removed 5 bases at V and 9 bases at J, with 14 bases between. The CDR3 nucleotides are TGTGCCAGCAGTAGCGGGACCTGGGGGCCCCAGCATTTT. Protein sequence: CASSSGTWGPQHF.

This rearrangement joins TRBV5-1 to TRBJ2-3; 12 bases are shared with TRBD2. This CDR3 is 19 amino acids long. J gave up 0 bases and V 2 bases, and 10 bases lay outside the gene matches. Germline lookup yields CDR1 SGHRS and CDR2 YFSETQ. The CDR3 reads CASSLEVLAGGSSTDTQYF. In DNA form, the CDR3 reads TGCGCCAGCAGCTTAGAAGTACTAGCGGGGGGATCTAGCACAGATACGCAGTATTTT.

The rearrangement links TRBV6-1 to TRBJ2-7; 13 bases agree with TRBD2. Trimming at V came to 5 bases and at J to 0 bases, leaving 1 base not matched to a gene. CDR1 is MNHNS and CDR2 is SASEGT in the germline V gene. This CDR3 is built from 15 residues. The CDR3 is CASSTSGGGSYEQYF. The DNA of the CDR3 is TGTGCCAGCAGTACTAGCGGGGGGGGCTCCTACGAGCAGTACTTC.

This clone was observed once. The J gene is TRBJ1-5, the V gene TRBV5-6, with 7 bases that match TRBD1. From germline, CDR1 is SGHDT and CDR2 YYEEEE. The CDR3 runs 14 residues. Trimming cost V 3 bases and J 7 bases; bases outside gene matches: 7. This CDR3 reads CASSSQTGLQPQHF. CDR3 sequence (DNA): TGTGCCAGCAGCTCCCAGACAGGGCTACAGCCCCAGCATTTT.

This clone was observed a single time. The chain couples TRBV6-5 to TRBJ2-3; D unclear. The CDR3 length is 15 residues. Trimming shortened V by 6 bases and J by 3 bases, and 16 bases separated the two germline ends. The germline V gene has CDR1 MNHEY and CDR2 SVGAGI. CDR3 protein: CASSTSLVVTDTQYF. CDR3 coding DNA: TGTGCCAGCAGCACCTCTTTGGTAGTTACAGATACGCAGTATTTT.

This clone was observed a few times. The chain has TRBV7-2 and TRBJ1-5, with TRBD1 identical over 7 bases. Trimming at V came to 5 bases and at J to 3 bases, leaving 7 bases not matched to a gene. Germline-derived CDR1 and CDR2 are SGHTA and FQGNSA. CDR3 size: 15 residues. This CDR3 is CASSPGQIINQPQHF. CDR3 DNA: TGTGCCAGCAGCCCGGGACAGATCATCAATCAGCCCCAGCATTTT.

The rearrangement links TRBV30 to TRBJ1-4, with D unclear. V was pared by 0 bases and J by 7 bases, with 15 bases between. Germline assignment: CDR1 GTSNPN and CDR2 SVGIG (reference sequence). The CDR3 has 15 residues. In DNA, the CDR3 is TGTGCCTGGAGTGTGAGAGGGCTAGTGGGTGAAAAACTGTTTTTT. Translated, it gives CAWSVRGLVGEKLFF.

The chain recombines TRBV5-8 with TRBJ2-5; 10 nucleotides line up with TRBD1. J was trimmed by 11 bases and V by 2 bases; bases with no gene match: 9. Germline V gene data show CDR1 as SGHTS and CDR2 as YDEGEE. This CDR3 spans 14 amino acids. The CDR3 nucleotides are TGTGCCAGCAGCTTAGACAGGGGGCGGCGAGAGCAGTACTTC. Protein: CASSLDRGRREQYF.

The chain has TRBV28 and TRBJ1-5; no clear D gene. The V end lost 5 bases, the J end lost 6 bases, and 11 bases lay between the germline ends. This CDR3 is 13 amino acids long. CDR1 and CDR2 (germline): MDHEN, SYDVKM. The CDR3: CASSPGGPQPQHF. CDR3 in DNA: TGTGCCAGCAGTCCCGGCGGTCCTCAGCCCCAGCATTTT. Full variable domain (missing parts from reference TRBV28 and TRBJ1-5): DVKVTQSSRYLVKRTGEKVFLECVQDMDHENMFWYRQDPGLGLRLIYFSYDVKMKEKGDIPEGYSVSREKKERFSLILESASTNQTSMYLCASSPGGPQPQHFGDGTRLSIL.

This clone has more than one count but fewer than ten. The chain combines TRBV21-1 with TRBJ1-2; the table's D call, TRBD1, has no DNA check behind it. TRBV21-1 is a known pseudogene. The CDR3 loop spans 15 amino acids. Written as DNA, the CDR3 is TGTGCCAGCAGCATCCGGACAGACTCTAACTATGGCTACACCTTC. Translation: CASSIRTDSNYGYTF.

This chain links TRBV29-1 with TRBJ2-3; 10 nucleotides align to TRBD2. Germline V gene sequence: CDR1 SQVTM, CDR2 ANQGSEA. The CDR3 length is 14 residues. J gave up 0 bases and V 7 bases, and 4 bases lay outside the gene matches. Here the CDR3 DNA reads TGCAGCGCAATAGCGGGAGGAAGCACAGATACGCAGTATTTT. This codes for CSAIAGGSTDTQYF.

This chain joins TRBV7-9 and TRBJ2-5, with D possibly TRBD2 on 5 matching bases. This CDR3 region has 14 residues. Germline loops: CDR1 SEHNR, CDR2 FQNEAQ (reference sequence). The ends were cut back, 1 base at V and 5 bases at J, with 11 bases in the middle. CDR3 sequence reads: CASSLGTRGETQYF. DNA of the CDR3: TGTGCCAGCAGCTTAGGCACTAGAGGGGAGACCCAGTACTTC. The variable domain in full, completed from reference TRBV7-9 and TRBJ2-5, reads DTGVSQNPRHKITKRGQNVTFRCDPISEHNRLYWYRQTLGQGPEFLTYFQNEAQLEKSRLLSDRFSAERPKGSFSTLEIQRTEQGDSAMYLCASSLGTRGETQYFGPGTRLLVL.

This clone was observed a handful of times. The chain couples TRBV9 to TRBJ2-7; no reliable D call. The V end was cut by 4 bases, the J end by 1 base, with 9 bases between. Germline CDR1 reads SGDLS; CDR2 reads YYNGEE. CDR3 length: 13 residues. The CDR3 bases are TGTGCCAGCAGCCCCCGTTTGTCCTACGAGCAGTACTTC. The encoded protein is CASSPRLSYEQYF.

The gene calls are TRBV9 and TRBJ2-2; 9 bases align to TRBD2. Trimming at V came to 6 bases and at J to 1 base, leaving 4 bases not matched to a gene. Germline CDR1 and CDR2: SGDLS and YYNGEE. The CDR3 extends over 15 amino acids. The CDR3 protein is CASTERGENTGELFF. The CDR3 region has the DNA TGTGCCAGCACCGAGCGGGGGGAGAACACCGGGGAGCTGTTTTTT. The entire variable domain, with the rest obtained from reference TRBV9 and TRBJ2-2, is as follows: DSGVTQTPKHLITATGQRVTLRCSPRSGDLSVYWYQQSLDQGLQFLIQYYNGEERAKGNILERFSAQQFPDLHSELNLSSLELGDSALYFCASTERGENTGELFFGEGSRLTVL.